This T cell receptor beta chain was sequenced in a study of identical twins. V gave up 8 bases and J gave up 2 bases; unmatched junction bases: 6. The CDR3 contains 14 residues. Germline lookup yields CDR1 MDHEN and CDR2 SYDVKM. From the 5' RACE reads, TCRdb called clonotypes with MiXCR, one entry per CDR3 protein. The repertoire includes 500,000 to 600,000 distinct CDR3 sequences, approximately 22% of them detected once, and about 0.91% sits in the top ten. These data also featured in a second study, about T cells expressing NK-cell markers. That study reports: Dominant NKG2C+ clonotypes accounted for 1.0-7.0% of CD8+ T cells in over 5 donors.

Sequenced input: CD4+ T cells sorted from blood. The J gene is TRBJ2-1, the V gene TRBV28; TRBD2 matches 7 bases. The sequence was obtained from a woman between 18 and 29 years old in good health. The DNA for the CDR3 is TGTGCCAGCGTGGCGGGAGATGCCTACAATGAGCAGTTCTTC. Translated, it gives CASVAGDAYNEQFF.